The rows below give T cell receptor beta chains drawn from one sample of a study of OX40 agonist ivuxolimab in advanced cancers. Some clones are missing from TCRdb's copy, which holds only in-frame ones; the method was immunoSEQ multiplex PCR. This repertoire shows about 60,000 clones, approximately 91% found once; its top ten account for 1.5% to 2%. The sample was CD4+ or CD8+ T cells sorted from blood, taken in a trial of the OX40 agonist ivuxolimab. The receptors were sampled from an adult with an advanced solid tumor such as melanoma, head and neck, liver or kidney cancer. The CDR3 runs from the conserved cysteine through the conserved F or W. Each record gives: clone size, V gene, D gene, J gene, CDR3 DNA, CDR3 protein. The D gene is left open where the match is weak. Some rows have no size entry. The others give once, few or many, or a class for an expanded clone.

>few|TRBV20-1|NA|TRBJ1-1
TGCAGTGCCAGATTGAACACTGAAGCTTTCTTT
CSARLNTEAFF
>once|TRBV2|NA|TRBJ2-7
TGTGCCAGCAGTGAAGCGGGCTACGAGCAGTACTTC
CASSEAGYEQYF
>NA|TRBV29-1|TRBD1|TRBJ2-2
TGCAGCGTTGAACACGGGACAGGGGAAACCGGGGAGCTGTTTTTT
CSVEHGTGETGELFF
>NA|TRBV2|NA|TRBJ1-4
TGTGCCAGCAGGACTAACAGGGTCCCTAATGAAAAACTGTTTTTT
CASRTNRVPNEKLFF
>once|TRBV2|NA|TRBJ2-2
TGTGCCAGCAGTAACGGTCAGCCGAACACCGGGGAGCTGTTTTTT
CASSNGQPNTGELFF
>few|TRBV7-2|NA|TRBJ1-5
TGTGCCAGCAGCTTAAGGTCCGAAGGGGCCCAGCATTTT
CASSLRSEGAQHF
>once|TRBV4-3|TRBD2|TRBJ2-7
TGCGCCAGCAGCCAAGATTGGACTAGCGAAACCTACGAGCAGTACTTC
CASSQDWTSETYEQYF
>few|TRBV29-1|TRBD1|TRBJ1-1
TGCAGCGTTGAACTCGACAGGGACACTGAAGCTTTCTTT
CSVELDRDTEAFF
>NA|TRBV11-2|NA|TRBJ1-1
TGTGCCAGCAGCCCGACCTACGGTGTTGAAGCTTTCTTT
CASSPTYGVEAFF
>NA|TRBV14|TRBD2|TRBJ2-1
TGTGCCAGCAGCCGACTAGCGGGGGGGCAAAATGAGCAGTTCTTC
CASSRLAGGQNEQFF
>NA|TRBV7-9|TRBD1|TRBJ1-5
TGTGCCAGCAGCTTAGAGGGGGCGGGAGGTCAGCCCCAGCATTTT
CASSLEGAGGQPQHF
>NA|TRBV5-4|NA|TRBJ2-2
TGTGCCAGCAGCCTACCCGGGGAGCTGTTTTTT
CASSLPGELFF
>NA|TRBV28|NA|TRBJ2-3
TGTGCCAGCAGTACAAAGTCACTAGGAGGCACAGATACGCAGTATTTT
CASSTKSLGGTDTQYF
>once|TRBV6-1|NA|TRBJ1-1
TGTGCCAGCAGTGAAGCGCTTCTAGGAGGGCAAGCTTTCTTT
CASSEALLGGQAFF
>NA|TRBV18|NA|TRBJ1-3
TGTGCCAGCTCAACCACGGGGGCTGGAAACACCATATATTTT
CASSTTGAGNTIYF
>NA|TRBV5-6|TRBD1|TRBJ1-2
TGTGCCAGCAGGCGGGACAGTGGTGGCTACACCTTC
CASRRDSGGYTF
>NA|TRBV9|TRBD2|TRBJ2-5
TGTGCCAGCAGCGTCGAAGCGGGAGGGCCTGGGGAGACCCAGTACTTC
CASSVEAGGPGETQYF
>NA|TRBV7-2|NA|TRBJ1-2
TGTGCCAGCAGAATCCTCGACAGAGCTAACTATGGCTACACCTTC
CASRILDRANYGYTF
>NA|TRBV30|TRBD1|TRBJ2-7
TGTGCCTGGAGTAGAGCGACAGGGGGGCCCTACGAGCAGTACTTC
CAWSRATGGPYEQYF
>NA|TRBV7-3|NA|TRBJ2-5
TGTGCCAGCAGCTTCGCCGGCCGTATGCCGGGGGAGACCCAGTACTTC
CASSFAGRMPGETQYF
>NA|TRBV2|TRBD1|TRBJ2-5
TGTGCCAGCAGTGAAGCTCGGACAGGGAGCGGGGAGACCCAGTACTTC
CASSEARTGSGETQYF
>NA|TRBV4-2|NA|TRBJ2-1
TGTGCCAGCAGCCAAACTCACCTCCCCGTCAATGAGCAGTTCTTC
CASSQTHLPVNEQFF
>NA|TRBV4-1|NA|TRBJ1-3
TGCGCCAGCAGCCAAGATCCCACAGCCACCCGAAACACCATATATTTT
CASSQDPTATRNTIYF
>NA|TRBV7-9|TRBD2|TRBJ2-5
TGTGCCAGCAATCGGGGGGACCAAGAGACCCAGTACTTC
CASNRGDQETQYF
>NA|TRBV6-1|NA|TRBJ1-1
TGTGCCAGCAGTCCCATGGACACTGAAGCTTTCTTT
CASSPMDTEAFF
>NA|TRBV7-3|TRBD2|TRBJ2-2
TGTGCCAGCAGCTTACGCGGGAGGCCGGAGACCGGGGAGCTGTTTTTT
CASSLRGRPETGELFF
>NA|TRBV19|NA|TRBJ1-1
TGTGCCAGTAGCCCTCGGGGAAAGAACACTGAAGCTTTCTTT
CASSPRGKNTEAFF
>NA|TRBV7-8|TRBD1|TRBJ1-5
TGTGCCAGCAGCGTCCAGGGGGCTGGGAGCAATCAGCCCCAGCATTTT
CASSVQGAGSNQPQHF
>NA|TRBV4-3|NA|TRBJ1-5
TGCGCCAGCAGCCAAGATCTTGGGAACTCCGGACAGCCCCAGCATTTT
CASSQDLGNSGQPQHF
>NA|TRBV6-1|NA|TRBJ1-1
TGTGCCAGCACGTGGGTGAACACTGAAGCTTTCTTT
CASTWVNTEAFF
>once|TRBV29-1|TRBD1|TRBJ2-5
TGCAGCGCCGCTAACAGGGGAGAATGGGAGACCCAGTACTTC
CSAANRGEWETQYF
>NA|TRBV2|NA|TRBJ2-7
TGTGCCAGCAGTGGATTGGGGGCGGACGTCTACGAGCAGTACTTC
CASSGLGADVYEQYF
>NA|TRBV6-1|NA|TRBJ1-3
TGTGCCAGCAGTGACACAGGGAAGGTCAACACCATATATTTT
CASSDTGKVNTIYF
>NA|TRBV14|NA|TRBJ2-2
TGTGCCAGCAGCCAACAGGGAACCGGGGAGCTGTTTTTT
CASSQQGTGELFF
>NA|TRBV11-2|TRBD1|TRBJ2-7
TGTGCCAGCAGCTTAAGGCGGACAGGTAGCTACGAGCAGTACTTC
CASSLRRTGSYEQYF
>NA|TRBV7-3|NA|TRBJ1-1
TGTGCCAGCCCCCCTGCGGGCGGCATCTTT
CASPPAGGIF
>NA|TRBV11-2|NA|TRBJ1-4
TGTGCCAGTGCGACCAGGCCAACCGACGGGGAAAAACTGTTTTTT
CASATRPTDGEKLFF
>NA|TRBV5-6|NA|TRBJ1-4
TGTGCCAGCAGCTTGATTGGGGGTAGGGAAAAACTGTTTTTT
CASSLIGGREKLFF
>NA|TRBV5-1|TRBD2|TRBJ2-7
TGCGCCAGCAGCTTGGGTTGGAGCGGGGGGACGTACGAGCAGTACTTC
CASSLGWSGGTYEQYF